Given below is one T cell receptor beta chain in context. Its antigen is still unknown. The repertoire was sequenced with immunoSEQ multiplex PCR; TCRdb's copy has only in-frame clones and lacks some. The profile shows 110,000 or so clones, roughly 90% of them singletons. This specimen belongs to a study of a mutant IDH1 vaccine in newly diagnosed glioma. V was pared by 4 bases and J by 5 bases, with 5 bases between. Looked up from germline, CDR1 is MNHEY and CDR2 is SVGAGI. The CDR3 has 11 residues. Specified time point: week 11, during vaccination. Each dose delivered 300 ug of mutant IDH1 20-mer peptide subcutaneously with imiquimod.

The sequencing here drew on PBMCs, taken from a glioma patient whose treatment included an IDH1 peptide vaccine. This TCR was recovered from a woman between 45 and 60 years old with glioma. The gene calls are TRBV6-5 and TRBJ2-5; unclear D gene. CDR3 protein: CASSSGETQYF. The CDR3 nucleotides are TGTGCCAGCAGTTCCGGTGAGACCCAGTACTTC.